The 5 T cell receptor beta chains presented below share a single source sample, sequenced in a study of technical replicates of blood from several donors. TCRdb's table, derived via immunoSEQ multiplex PCR, lists solely in-frame clones and lacks some. The sample lists 50,000 to 70,000 clones; 93% were seen once. The source material was PBMCs. Source of these receptors: a human donor in good health. Some clones in this sample may be carry-over from other donors' samples.

The V and J genes are TRBV19 and TRBJ1-2, with 9 nucleotides matching TRBD1. This CDR3 spans 16 amino acids. CDR1 is LNHDA, CDR2 SQIVND, per germline (reference sequence). With 9 bases clipped from V and 0 bases from J, the junction kept 11 bases outside the gene matches. Written as DNA, the CDR3 is TGTGCCAGCAAACGGACAGGGGCCCTAGCTAACTATGGCTACACCTTC. This gives the protein CASKRTGALANYGYTF.

This chain joins TRBV5-8 and TRBJ1-6; D ambiguous. Germline CDR1 reads SGHTS; CDR2 reads YDEGEE. Between the trimmed V and J ends, which lost 2 bases and 0 bases, there was a span of 12 bases. The CDR3 length is 17 residues. CDR3 amino acids: CASSFLGRSSYNSPLHF. The CDR3 region has the DNA TGTGCCAGCAGCTTTCTTGGCAGAAGCTCCTATAATTCACCCCTCCACTTT.

This clone is classed as medium-sized. This chain joins TRBV28 and TRBJ2-7, with TRBD2 matching over 9 bases. Trimming cost V 7 bases and J 7 bases; bases outside gene matches: 23. Per germline, CDR1 MDHEN and CDR2 SYDVKM. The CDR3 spans 18 residues. The chain's CDR3 is CASIWASGVLGPMEEQYF. The CDR3 coding sequence is TGTGCCAGCATCTGGGCTAGCGGGGTCCTGGGGCCTATGGAGGAGCAGTACTTC.

The rearrangement uses TRBV4-3 and TRBJ2-2; D is perhaps TRBD2 (6 bases). The CDR3 length is 14 residues. V lost 1 base, J lost 6 bases, and 9 bases lay in between. Per germline, CDR1 LGHNA and CDR2 YSLEER. The CDR3 DNA sequence: TGCGCCAGCAGCCAAGGGACTATGCCCGGGGAGCTGTTTTTT. Translation: CASSQGTMPGELFF.

The chain links TRBV11-1 to TRBJ1-1; 9 bases are shared with TRBD1. The CDR3 is made up of 19 amino acids. Looked up from germline, CDR1 is SGHAT and CDR2 is FQDESV (reference sequence). J lost 6 bases, V lost 5 bases, and 22 bases had no gene match. The CDR3, as DNA: TGTGCCAGCAGCCCCGGTGGGCTCCGGGACAGGGTCCTTTTCGCTGAAGCTTTCTTT. Its translation: CASSPGGLRDRVLFAEAFF.